One and the same sample provided the 30 T cell receptor beta chains below, sequenced in a study of T cells in Graves' hyperthyroidism and ophthalmopathy. RNA transcripts yielded amplified TCR beta CDR3 regions. Carried out on the TCR CDR3, a first-round RT-PCR used the HTBI primer set. TCRdb reprocessed the multiplex PCR reads via MiXCR and lists one record per CDR3 protein. The sample contains roughly 740,000 distinct CDR3 sequences, about a sixth of which appear only once. Sequencing was performed on blood. The source of these receptors is a man between 18 and 35 years old with Graves' hyperthyroidism.

This clonotype was detected many times. The V call is TRBV7-8, the J call TRBJ2-1; D gene uncertain. Germline CDR1 and CDR2: SGHVS and FQNEAQ. The CDR3 spans 13 residues. With 0 bases removed from V and 8 bases from J, the gap between germline ends came to 8 bases. The CDR3 DNA reads TGTGCCAGCAGCTTAGCCAGGACGGATGAGCAGTTCTTC. It yields the protein CASSLARTDEQFF.

This clonotype was counted at least ten times. Germline and junction disagree at one end, which may indicate a read error. The rearrangement joins TRBV6-2 or TRBV6-3 to TRBJ1-1; no firm D call. The CDR3 has 14 residues. Germline V gene lookup returns CDR1 MNHEY and CDR2 SVGEGT. The DNA for the CDR3 is TGTGCCAGCAGTTACCAAGTGAGGAACGCTGAAGCTTTCTTT. Protein sequence: CASSYQVRNAEAFF.

This clonotype showed up just a few times. The CDR3 loop reads CASSPLTSDHYEQYF. Written as DNA, the CDR3 is TGCGCCAGCAGTCCGCTTACTAGCGACCACTACGAGCAGTACTTC. The chain employs TRBV5-1 and TRBJ2-7; TRBD2 matches at 7 bases. The CDR3 sequence is 15 residues long. Unmatched junction bases numbered 11, after V lost 5 bases and J lost 3 bases. CDR1 SGHRS and CDR2 YFSETQ come from the germline V gene.

V and J are TRBV9 and TRBJ2-2, with D hard to call. The germline V gene encodes CDR1 SGDLS and CDR2 YYNGEE. CDR3 length equals 13 residues. The V gene lost 3 bases and the J gene lost 0 bases, with 3 bases spanning the gap. This CDR3 is CASSAPNTGELFF. The CDR3 nucleotides are TGTGCCAGCAGCGCCCCGAACACCGGGGAGCTGTTTTTT.

The chain couples TRBV5-4 to TRBJ2-7, with TRBD1 matching over 7 bases. CDR3 size: 14 residues. CDR1 is SGHNT, CDR2 YYREEE, per germline (reference sequence). V lost 2 bases and J lost 5; bases outside the gene matches: 7. CDR3 in amino acids: CASSFNRGMDEQYF. The CDR3 DNA reads TGTGCCAGCAGCTTTAACAGGGGAATGGACGAGCAGTACTTC.

This clonotype was detected many times. V usage is TRBV7-6 and J usage is TRBJ2-7, with 8 bases fitting TRBD1. This CDR3 spans 15 amino acids. The trim removed 5 bases at V and 1 base at J, leaving 7 bases unmatched. CDR1 is SGHVS and CDR2 is FNYEAQ in the germline V gene. CDR3 coding DNA: TGTGCCAGCAGCCTTGGACAGGGATCATCCTACGAGCAGTACTTC. Protein sequence: CASSLGQGSSYEQYF. Supplemented by reference TRBV7-6 and TRBJ2-7, the full variable domain reads GAGVSQSPRYKVTKRGQDVALRCDPISGHVSLYWYRQALGQGPEFLTYFNYEAQQDKSGLPNDRFSAERPEGSISTLTIQRTEQRDSAMYRCASSLGQGSSYEQYFGPGTRLTVT.

This chain connects TRBV12-5 to TRBJ1-2; D call uncertain. Trimming took off 6 bases at V and 4 bases at J, with 6 bases between the two ends. Germline CDR1 and CDR2: LGHNT and FRNRAP. This CDR3 comprises 11 residues. The DNA for the CDR3 is TGTGCTAGTGGCCCGGGCTATGGCTACACCTTC. It encodes CASGPGYGYTF.

This clonotype appeared a few times. The chain recombines TRBV5-1 with TRBJ2-5, with TRBD2 identical over 9 bases. The junction had 6 bases not matched to a gene; V was cut back by 1 base and J by 2 bases. The CDR3 extends over 16 amino acids. Per germline, CDR1 SGHRS and CDR2 YFSETQ. Written as DNA, the CDR3 is TGCGCCAGCAGCTTGAGGCCTAGCGGGACGCAAGAGACCCAGTACTTC. This translates into CASSLRPSGTQETQYF.

There are many counts of this clonotype. The chain combines TRBV2 with TRBJ1-2; D might be TRBD1 (5 bases). The length of the CDR3 is 13 residues. Trimming cost V 8 bases and J 0 bases, with 10 bases left between them. Germline CDR1 and CDR2: SNHLY and FYNNEI. CDR3 in amino acids: CASGSGTNYGYTF. CDR3 bases: TGTGCCAGCGGCTCAGGGACTAACTATGGCTACACCTTC. Full variable domain (remainder filled in from reference TRBV2 and TRBJ1-2): EPEVTQTPSHQVTQMGQEVILRCVPISNHLYFYWYRQILGQKVEFLVSFYNNEISEKSEIFDDQFSVERPDGSNFTLKIRSTKLEDSAMYFCASGSGTNYGYTFGSGTRLTVV.

This clonotype was counted ten times or more. V is TRBV10-2 and J is TRBJ2-3; D unresolved. CDR1 and CDR2 from the germline V gene are WSHSY and SAAADI. The CDR3 covers 13 residues. Between the trimmed V and J ends, which lost 7 bases and 2 bases, there was a span of 10 bases. The CDR3: CASKFGITDTQYF. The CDR3 nucleotides read TGCGCCAGCAAATTCGGCATCACAGATACGCAGTATTTT.

This clonotype was observed at least ten times. This chain joins TRBV12-3 or TRBV12-4 and TRBJ2-5; 12 bases line up with TRBD2. The CDR3 consists of 14 residues. V gave up 10 bases and J gave up 1 base; unmatched junction bases: 4. The CDR3 DNA sequence: TGTGCCATTCCGACTAGCGGGGGCCAAGAGACCCAGTACTTC. Its protein product is CAIPTSGGQETQYF.

This clonotype was counted ten times or more. The chain combines TRBV5-1 with TRBJ2-7, with D hard to call. In germline, CDR1 is SGHRS, CDR2 YFSETQ. The CDR3 sequence is 14 residues long. With 1 base removed from V and 5 bases from J, the gap between germline ends came to 13 bases. CDR3 residues: CASSLLATKNEQYF. CDR3 sequence (DNA): TGCGCCAGCAGCTTGCTTGCGACAAAAAACGAGCAGTACTTC.

This clonotype has more than one count but fewer than ten. The chain links TRBV24-1 to TRBJ2-3; no definite D call. CDR3 length equals 13 residues. The germline gives CDR1 KGHDR, CDR2 SFDVKD. Trimming cost V 0 bases and J 6 bases, with 6 bases left between them. The CDR3 DNA is TGTGCCACCAGTGATTTGGTGGGCGATACGCAGTATTTT. Protein product: CATSDLVGDTQYF.

This clonotype turned up a few times. This sequence joins TRBV7-3 and TRBJ2-3; D may be TRBD2 (6 bases). The CDR3 consists of 13 residues. Between the trimmed V and J ends, which lost 0 bases and 8 bases, there was a span of 9 bases. Germline V lookup: CDR1 SGHTA, CDR2 FQGTGA. The CDR3 DNA reads as TGTGCCAGCAGCTTAACGTCCGGGGGTACGCAGTATTTT. Translation gives CASSLTSGGTQYF.

This clonotype was seen more than once but under ten times. The chain combines TRBV7-8 with TRBJ1-5; D ambiguous. The length of the CDR3 is 15 residues. The V end lost 2 bases, the J end lost 0 bases, and 8 bases lay between the germline ends. The germline CDR1 and CDR2 sequences are SGHVS and FQNEAQ. The CDR3: CASSLNAYSNQPQHF. The CDR3 region has the DNA TGTGCCAGCAGCTTAAACGCCTATAGCAATCAGCCCCAGCATTTT.

This clonotype was seen repeatedly, ten times or more. V is TRBV12-3 or TRBV12-4 and J is TRBJ2-1, with 7 positions matching TRBD1. CDR3 length: 14 residues. The V and J ends lost 3 bases and 5 bases, in that order; junction bases with no gene match: 4. This CDR3 is CASSFRDSDNEQFF. For the CDR3, the DNA is TGTGCCAGCAGTTTTCGGGACAGTGACAATGAGCAGTTCTTC.

This rearrangement joins TRBV4-1 to TRBJ2-1, with TRBD2 identical over 7 bases. V lost 3 bases to trimming and J lost 2 bases; unmatched junction nucleotides: 4. This CDR3 has 15 amino acids. In germline, CDR1 is MGHRA, CDR2 YSYEKL. The CDR3 sequence is CASSHGGRTYNEQFF. CDR3 nucleotides: TGCGCCAGCAGCCACGGCGGGAGAACCTACAATGAGCAGTTCTTC.

The chain has TRBV2 and TRBJ1-1; D is possibly TRBD1 (5 bases). V was shortened by 7 bases and J by 6 bases, with 12 bases between the two germline ends. From germline, CDR1 is SNHLY and CDR2 FYNNEI. The CDR3 spans 12 residues. CDR3 bases: TGTGCCAGCACCGAGGGGCAGTCTGAAGCTTTCTTT. Translation gives CASTEGQSEAFF.

This clonotype was seen at least ten times. The chain is built from TRBV20-1 and TRBJ2-1; 12 nucleotides line up with TRBD1. The germline gives CDR1 DFQATT, CDR2 SNEGSKA (reference sequence). CDR3 length: 21 residues. V lost 6 bases to trimming and J lost 4 bases; unmatched junction nucleotides: 25. CDR3 in amino acids: CSAAPVPGQGAWRDGYNEQFF. CDR3 DNA: TGCAGTGCAGCCCCAGTTCCGGGACAGGGGGCATGGCGGGATGGTTACAATGAGCAGTTCTTC.

This chain connects TRBV7-9 to TRBJ2-2; 7 nucleotides agree with TRBD1. V lost 5 bases and J lost 0; bases outside the gene matches: 15. Germline assignment: CDR1 SEHNR and CDR2 FQNEAQ (reference sequence). The CDR3 sequence is 19 residues long. CDR3 sequence (DNA): TGTGCCAGCAGCCTCGCGAGGGGGCGGCAGTTCGCGAACACCGGGGAGCTGTTTTTT. Amino acids: CASSLARGRQFANTGELFF.

As regards this clonotype: One base away lies a much larger clone, so this may be a sequencing read error. Since the CDR3 does not end with the conserved phenylalanine or tryptophan, this likely comes from a read error. The chain recombines TRBV27 with TRBJ2-7, with 10 bases matching TRBD2. The CDR3 spans 14 residues. J gave up 4 bases and V 7 bases, and 7 bases lay outside the gene matches. The germline V gene has CDR1 MNHEY and CDR2 SMNVEV (reference sequence). CDR3: CASTLAGEAYEQYS. The CDR3 nucleotides read TGTGCCAGCACTCTAGCGGGAGAAGCTTACGAGCAGTACTCC.

This clonotype has only a few counts. The V call is TRBV30, the J call TRBJ1-1; D may be TRBD1 (5 bases). Germline assignment: CDR1 GTSNPN and CDR2 SVGIG (reference sequence). The CDR3 has 14 residues. V gave up 2 bases and J gave up 1 base, with 11 bases separating them. The CDR3 region is CAWSWGGGNTEAFF. As DNA, the CDR3 is TGTGCCTGGAGTTGGGGTGGGGGGAACACTGAAGCTTTCTTT.

This clonotype was detected ten times or more. The chain has TRBV27 and TRBJ2-7; 12 nucleotides match TRBD2. From germline, CDR1 is MNHEY and CDR2 SMNVEV (reference sequence). With V trimmed by 2 bases and J by 5 bases, 4 bases remained unmatched. This CDR3 contains 15 residues. CDR3 residues: CASSLGLAGRDEQYF. CDR3 DNA sequence: TGTGCCAGCAGTTTAGGACTAGCGGGACGGGACGAGCAGTACTTC.

This clonotype was detected many times. The V and J genes are TRBV3-1 and TRBJ2-5; the match to TRBD2 covers 9 bases. This CDR3 has 15 residues. Germline CDR1 and CDR2: LGHDT and YNNKEL (reference sequence). Trimming took 1 base from V and 2 from J; bases not matched to a gene: 2. As DNA, the CDR3 is TGTGCCAGCAGCCAAGGACTAGCGGTTCAAGAGACCCAGTACTTC. It translates to CASSQGLAVQETQYF.

The genes are TRBV7-2 and TRBJ2-5; D is possibly TRBD1 (7 bases). V lost 5 bases, J lost 4 bases, and 17 bases lay in between. Germline assignment: CDR1 SGHTA and CDR2 FQGNSA. This CDR3 contains 15 residues. CDR3 DNA: TGTGCCAGCAGCAAGAGGGCTCAGGGGGGAGAGACCCAGTACTTC. Protein sequence: CASSKRAQGGETQYF.

This chain joins TRBV2 and TRBJ1-6; D unclear. The CDR3 contains 14 residues. Germline loops: CDR1 SNHLY, CDR2 FYNNEI. Trimming took off 6 bases at V and 6 bases at J, with 12 bases between the two ends. In nucleotides, the CDR3 is TGTGCCAGCAGCCGGGGAACCAGTAATTCACCCCTCCACTTT. This codes for CASSRGTSNSPLHF. Supplemented by reference TRBV2 and TRBJ1-6, the full variable domain reads EPEVTQTPSHQVTQMGQEVILRCVPISNHLYFYWYRQILGQKVEFLVSFYNNEISEKSEIFDDQFSVERPDGSNFTLKIRSTKLEDSAMYFCASSRGTSNSPLHFGNGTRLTVT.

This clonotype was detected many times. The genes are TRBV27 and TRBJ2-5; the D is unclear. Trimming shortened V by 8 bases and J by 0 bases, and 4 bases separated the two germline ends. Germline CDR1 is MNHEY and CDR2 is SMNVEV (reference sequence). The CDR3 is 11 amino acids. The CDR3 loop reads CASGYQETQYF. The CDR3 DNA sequence: TGTGCCAGCGGGTACCAAGAGACCCAGTACTTC.

This clonotype has at least ten counts. The chain joins TRBV25-1 to TRBJ2-7, with 8 bases aligning to TRBD1. Germline V lookup: CDR1 MGHDK, CDR2 SYGVNS. The CDR3 totals 16 residues. J gave up 4 bases and V 2 bases, and 10 bases lay outside the gene matches. The CDR3, as DNA: TGTGCCAGCAGTGAAGGTTCCCAGGGGGCAGGGTACGAGCAGTACTTC. Translation: CASSEGSQGAGYEQYF.

This clonotype was recorded a few times. V is TRBV6-5 and J is TRBJ2-2; D unresolved. V shed 0 bases and J shed 1 base, with 3 bases lying between them. Germline V gene sequence: CDR1 MNHEY, CDR2 SVGAGI. The CDR3 is 14 residues long. Here the CDR3 DNA reads TGTGCCAGCAGTTACTCCGGGAACACCGGGGAGCTGTTTTTT. It translates to CASSYSGNTGELFF.

The table lists this clonotype with many counts. The CDR3 reads CAGAGTNTYNEQFF. Written as DNA, the CDR3 is TGTGCCGGAGCCGGGACTAACACTTACAATGAGCAGTTCTTC. This chain joins TRBV10-3 and TRBJ2-1; TRBD2 aligns across 7 bases. CDR3 length: 14 amino acids. V lost 11 bases, J lost 4 bases, and 11 bases stayed unmatched. Germline-derived CDR1 and CDR2 are ENHRY and SYGVKD.